This T cell receptor beta chain appears in the sequencing data of a study of regulatory T cells in long-lasting Graves disease. Across the whole study: Patients met the persistent Graves' disease definition after over 5 years of antithyroid drugs with positive TSH receptor antibodies.

On this clonotype: Its antigen is currently unknown.

Library construction for TCR beta used iRepertoire HTBI primers and Arm-PCR of CDR3 regions. TCRdb recomputed calls from the multiplex PCR reads with MiXCR, one row per CDR3 protein. The sample holds 500,000 to 700,000 distinct CDR3 sequences, about 30% seen once. V lost 5 bases, J lost 6 bases, and 17 bases lay in between. Germline values: CDR1 MNHEY, CDR2 SVGEGT. The CDR3 is made up of 15 amino acids. Study results and limitations: Persistent disease was associated with favored TRBV28 usage and with favored use of TRBJ1-2 and TRBJ2-5. A reduction in accuracy may have resulted from the small sample size.

Time point noted: persistent/refractory GD, antithyroid drugs over 5 years with positive TRAb. The TCR library was prepared using RNA isolated from PBMCs. The source of the patients was an endocrinology department in Xi'an, China. The sequence came from a female donor with Graves disease. The specimen comprised peripheral blood mononuclear cells (PBMCs), sampled when the disease was refractory, from a patient treated with antithyroid drugs. The chain couples TRBV6-2 or TRBV6-3 to TRBJ1-5; tentative D call: TRBD1 (5 bases). CDR3 nucleotides: TGTGCCAGCAGTCCCCAACGGGGGGTCGGTCAGCCCCAGCATTTT. It translates to CASSPQRGVGQPQHF.